This T cell receptor beta chain was profiled in a study of blood T cells in healthy people across ages (dated by TCRdb to about 2015). For the study in its entirety: In model experiments, template switching captured about one uniquely barcoded TCR beta cDNA molecule for every two T cells. To avoid experimental bias, donors of different ages were distributed randomly across sequencing lanes. The donors were divided into four age groups: young (average 16 years), middle-aged (about 40), aged (approximately 64) and long-lived (about 80). Using deep sequencing normalized with unique cDNA molecular identifiers, the study measured how TCR beta repertoire diversity changes with age. Two additional independent replicas of 1 million unique cDNA reads from the same blood draw were analyzed for two donors (one aged 18 to 29 and one aged 80 or older).

Note on this clonotype: No antigen is known for it. No quality values exist for individual bases; no much larger clone is one base distant.

The library relied on 5' RACE. Sequenced using an Illumina HiSeq 2500. A second roughly 6 to 12 cycle PCR used a sample-barcoded 5' primer and a J-beta primer mix. Each TCR beta cDNA molecule received a unique molecular identifier from a template-switch 5' adaptor carrying 12 random nucleotides. Each sample yielded at least 3 million CDR3-containing paired-end reads. The Mint cDNA synthesis kit, primed by a TRBC-specific oligonucleotide, was used to synthesize first-strand cDNA from all RNA. Following uracil-DNA glycosylase treatment, a first 18-cycle PCR with universal primers M1SS and BC2_uni_R was performed on all cDNA. The authors' pipeline ran thus. Each sample was normalized by randomly selecting 1 million high-quality reads, each carrying a distinct molecular identifier. Instead of being binned into consensus sequences, reads with shared molecular identifiers were discarded. CDR3 identification, clonotype clustering and error correction used MiTCR with a Q25 quality threshold and the strictest error-elimination algorithm. A nonparametric unseen species model using Euler transformation provided a lower-bound estimate of total TCR beta diversity. Using fastp trimming at Q25 and MiXCR clonotype assembly, TCRdb reanalyzed the public sequencing data and kept in-frame beta chains. Each record represents a unique CDR3 protein, reported with the most common genes and DNA among its rows. The V and J calls, along with clone size, are taken from TCRdb and not from the paper's own processing. This sample holds roughly 2 million distinct CDR3 sequences; just under 50% were observed only once. The biggest ten clones account for roughly 2% of the sample.

Donors were 40 or so systemically healthy Caucasian individuals from Russia aged roughly 6 to 100 years. Approximately 10 milliliters of peripheral blood were collected from each donor into EDTA-treated Vacutainer tubes. Ficoll-Paque density-gradient centrifugation was used to isolate PBMCs, with at least 6 million per sample. Trizol reagent was used to extract total RNA from the PBMCs, yielding at least 6 micrograms per sample. For every donor, flow cytometry on a PBMC aliquot measured the percentage of naive CD45RAhigh/CD27high T cells. Overall study outcomes, separate from this receptor: Because the CMV infection status of the donors was unknown, age-related changes in expanded clonotypes may potentially have been confounded. Estimates of total diversity based on one million sequenced T cells were considered lower bounds and underestimates. Since profiling was done on bulk unsorted PBMCs, naive and antigen-experienced compartments could not be conclusively compared. Compared with the aged group, the long-lived group had more naive CD4+ T cells, fewer expanded clones and increased TCR diversity, a pattern suggesting age selection. There was a strong correlation between observed TCR beta diversity and the percentage of naive T cells measured by flow cytometry. Observed TCR beta diversity per million T cells fell roughly linearly with age, and a significant reduction was already apparent by age roughly 40.

Per the germline V gene (reference sequence), DFQATT is the CDR1 and SNEGSKA is the CDR2. The CDR3 spans 15 residues, from the cysteine through the phenylalanine. The entry retains the CDR3 DNA only, 45 bases that are in frame from base 1. The V and J ends are trimmed by 1 base and 4 bases, leaving 14 bases between them. This TCR derives from a woman in her forties in good health. Material for sequencing was blood. This sequence uses TRBV20-1 and TRBJ1-5, with a weak D call of TRBD1 (5 bases match). The CDR3 region reads CSARVDQGKNQPQHF. The bases are TGCAGTGCTAGAGTCGACCAGGGTAAGAATCAGCCCCAGCATTTT.